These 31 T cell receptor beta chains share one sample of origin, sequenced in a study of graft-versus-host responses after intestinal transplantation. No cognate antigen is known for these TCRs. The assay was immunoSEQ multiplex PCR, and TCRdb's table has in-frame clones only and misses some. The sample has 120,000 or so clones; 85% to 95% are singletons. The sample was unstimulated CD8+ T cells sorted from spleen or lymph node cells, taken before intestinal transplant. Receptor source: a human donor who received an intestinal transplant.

CDR3 region: CASSAGFTEAFF. The CDR3 DNA reads TGCGCCAGCAGTGCGGGGTTCACTGAAGCTTTCTTT. The chain couples TRBV10-2 to TRBJ1-1; D remains unclear. The germline V and J ends were trimmed by 4 bases and 4 bases, with 7 bases remaining between them. Germline V lookup: CDR1 WSHSY, CDR2 SAAADI. This CDR3 has 12 residues.

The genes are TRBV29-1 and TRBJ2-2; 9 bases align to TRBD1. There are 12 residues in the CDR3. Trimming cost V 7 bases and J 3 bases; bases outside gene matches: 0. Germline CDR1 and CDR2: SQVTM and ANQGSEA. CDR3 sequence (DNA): TGCAGCGGGACAGGGGACACCGGGGAGCTGTTTTTT. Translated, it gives CSGTGDTGELFF.

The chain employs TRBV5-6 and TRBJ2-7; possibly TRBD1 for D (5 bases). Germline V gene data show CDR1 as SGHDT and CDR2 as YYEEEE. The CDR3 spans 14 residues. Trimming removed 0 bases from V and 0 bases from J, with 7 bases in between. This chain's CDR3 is CASSLATGSYEQYF. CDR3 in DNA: TGTGCCAGCAGCTTGGCTACAGGCTCCTACGAGCAGTACTTC.

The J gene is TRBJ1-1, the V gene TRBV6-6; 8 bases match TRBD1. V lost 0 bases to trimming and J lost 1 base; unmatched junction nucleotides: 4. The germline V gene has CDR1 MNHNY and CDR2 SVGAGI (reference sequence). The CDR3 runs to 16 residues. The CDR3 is CASSYSTGAPNTEAFF. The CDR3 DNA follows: TGTGCCAGCAGTTACTCGACAGGGGCCCCGAACACTGAAGCTTTCTTT.

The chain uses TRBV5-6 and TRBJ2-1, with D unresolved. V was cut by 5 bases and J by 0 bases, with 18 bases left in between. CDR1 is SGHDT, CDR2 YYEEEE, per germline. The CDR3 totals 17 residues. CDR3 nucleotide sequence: TGTGCCAGCAGTTCTACACCTATCGGCAGCTCCTACAATGAGCAGTTCTTC. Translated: CASSSTPIGSSYNEQFF. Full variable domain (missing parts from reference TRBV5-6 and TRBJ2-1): DAGVTQSPTHLIKTRGQQVTLRCSPKSGHDTVSWYQQALGQGPQFIFQYYEEEERQRGNFPDRFSGHQFPNYSSELNVNALLLGDSALYLCASSSTPIGSSYNEQFFGPGTRLTVL.

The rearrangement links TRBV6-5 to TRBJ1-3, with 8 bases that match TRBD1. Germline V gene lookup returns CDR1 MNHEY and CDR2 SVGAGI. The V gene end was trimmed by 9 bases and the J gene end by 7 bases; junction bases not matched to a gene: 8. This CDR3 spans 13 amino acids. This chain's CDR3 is CASSGQGANTIYF. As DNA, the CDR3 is TGTGCCAGTTCGGGGCAGGGGGCTAACACCATATATTTT.

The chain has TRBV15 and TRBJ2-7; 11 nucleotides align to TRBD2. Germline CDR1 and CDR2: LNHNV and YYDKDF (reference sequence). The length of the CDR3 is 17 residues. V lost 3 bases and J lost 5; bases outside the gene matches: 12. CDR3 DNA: TGTGCCACCAGCAGGGGGACTAGCGGAATTGTTCTCGACGAGCAGTACTTC. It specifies CATSRGTSGIVLDEQYF.

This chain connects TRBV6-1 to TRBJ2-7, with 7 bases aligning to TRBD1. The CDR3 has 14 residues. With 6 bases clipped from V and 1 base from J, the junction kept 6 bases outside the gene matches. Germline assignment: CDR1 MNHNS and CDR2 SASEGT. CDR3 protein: CASRADRSSYEQYF. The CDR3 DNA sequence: TGTGCCAGCAGGGCGGACAGGAGTTCCTACGAGCAGTACTTC.

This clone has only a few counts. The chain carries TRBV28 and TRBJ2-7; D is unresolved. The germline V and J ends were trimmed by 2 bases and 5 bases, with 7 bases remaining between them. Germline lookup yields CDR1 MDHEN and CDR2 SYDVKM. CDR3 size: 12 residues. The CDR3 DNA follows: TGTGCCAGCAGTTTAGAAGGGAACGAGCAGTACTTC. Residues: CASSLEGNEQYF.

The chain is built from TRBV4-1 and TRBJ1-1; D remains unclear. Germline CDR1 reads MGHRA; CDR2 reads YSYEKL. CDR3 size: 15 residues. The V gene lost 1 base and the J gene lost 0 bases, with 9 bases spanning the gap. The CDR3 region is CASSQVTTVNTEAFF. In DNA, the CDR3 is TGCGCCAGCAGCCAAGTCACAACGGTGAACACTGAAGCTTTCTTT.

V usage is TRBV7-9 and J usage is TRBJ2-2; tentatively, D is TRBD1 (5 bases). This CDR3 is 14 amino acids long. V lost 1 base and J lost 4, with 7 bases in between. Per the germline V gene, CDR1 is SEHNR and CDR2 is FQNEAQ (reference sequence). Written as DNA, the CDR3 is TGTGCCAGCAGCTTAGGGGGCAGCACCGGGGAGCTGTTTTTT. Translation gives CASSLGGSTGELFF.

CDR3 bases: TGTGCCAGTAGTACCCCGCGCGATGAGCAGTTCTTC. The encoded protein is CASSTPRDEQFF. The chain combines TRBV19 with TRBJ2-1; D uncertain. Looked up from germline, CDR1 is LNHDA and CDR2 is SQIVND (reference sequence). This CDR3 has 12 residues. The V gene lost 4 bases and the J gene lost 8 bases, with 9 bases spanning the gap.

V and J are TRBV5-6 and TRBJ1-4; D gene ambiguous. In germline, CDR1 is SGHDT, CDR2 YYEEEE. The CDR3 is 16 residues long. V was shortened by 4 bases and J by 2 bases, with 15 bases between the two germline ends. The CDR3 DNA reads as TGTGCCAGCAGCCTCGATGGGTGGGCGACTAATGAAAAACTGTTTTTT. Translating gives CASSLDGWATNEKLFF.

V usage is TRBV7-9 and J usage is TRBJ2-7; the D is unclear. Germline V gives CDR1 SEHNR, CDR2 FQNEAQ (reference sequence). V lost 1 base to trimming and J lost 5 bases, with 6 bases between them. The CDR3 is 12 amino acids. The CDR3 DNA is TGTGCCAGCAGCTTAGAATGGGACGAGCAGTACTTC. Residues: CASSLEWDEQYF. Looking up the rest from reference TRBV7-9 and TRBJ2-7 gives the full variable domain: DTGVSQNPRHKITKRGQNVTFRCDPISEHNRLYWYRQTLGQGPEFLTYFQNEAQLEKSRLLSDRFSAERPKGSFSTLEIQRTEQGDSAMYLCASSLEWDEQYFGPGTRLTVT.

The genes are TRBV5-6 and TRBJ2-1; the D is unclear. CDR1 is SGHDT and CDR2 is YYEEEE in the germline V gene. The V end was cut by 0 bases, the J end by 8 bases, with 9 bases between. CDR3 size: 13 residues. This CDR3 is CASSLDSRYEQFF. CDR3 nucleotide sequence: TGTGCCAGCAGCTTGGACTCCCGATATGAGCAGTTCTTC.

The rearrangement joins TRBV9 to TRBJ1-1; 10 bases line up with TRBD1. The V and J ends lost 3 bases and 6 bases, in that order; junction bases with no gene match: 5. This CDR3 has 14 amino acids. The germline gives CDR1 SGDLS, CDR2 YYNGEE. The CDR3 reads CASSATGGFSEAFF. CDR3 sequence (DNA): TGTGCCAGCAGCGCGACAGGGGGCTTTTCTGAAGCTTTCTTT.

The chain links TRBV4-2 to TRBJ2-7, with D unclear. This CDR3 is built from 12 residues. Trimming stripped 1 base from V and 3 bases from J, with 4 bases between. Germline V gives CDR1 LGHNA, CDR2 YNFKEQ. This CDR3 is CASSQVDYEQYF. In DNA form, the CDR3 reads TGTGCCAGCAGCCAAGTTGACTACGAGCAGTACTTC.

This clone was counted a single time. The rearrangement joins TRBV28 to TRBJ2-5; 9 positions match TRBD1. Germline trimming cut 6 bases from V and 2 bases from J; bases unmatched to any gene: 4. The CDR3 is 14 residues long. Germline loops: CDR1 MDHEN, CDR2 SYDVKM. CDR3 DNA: TGTGCCAGCAGGGGGACAGGGAGACAAGAGACCCAGTACTTC. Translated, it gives CASRGTGRQETQYF.

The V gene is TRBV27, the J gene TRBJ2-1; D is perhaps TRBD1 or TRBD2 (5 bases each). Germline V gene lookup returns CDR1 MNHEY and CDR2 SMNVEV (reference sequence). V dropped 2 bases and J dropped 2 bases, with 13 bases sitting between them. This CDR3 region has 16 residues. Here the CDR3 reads CASSLGGSFPYNEQFF. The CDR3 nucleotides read TGTGCCAGCAGTTTAGGGGGTTCCTTTCCCTACAATGAGCAGTTCTTC.

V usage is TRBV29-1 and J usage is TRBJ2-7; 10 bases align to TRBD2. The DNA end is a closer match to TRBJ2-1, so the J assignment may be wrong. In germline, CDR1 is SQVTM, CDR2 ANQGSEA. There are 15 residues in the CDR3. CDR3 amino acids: CSVDGFLAGVGEQFF. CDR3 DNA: TGCAGCGTTGACGGTTTCCTAGCGGGAGTCGGGGAGCAGTTCTTC.

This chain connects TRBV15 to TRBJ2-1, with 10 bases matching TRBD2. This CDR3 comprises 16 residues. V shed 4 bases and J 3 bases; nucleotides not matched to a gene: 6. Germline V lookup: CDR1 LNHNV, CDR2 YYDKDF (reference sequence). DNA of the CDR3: TGTGCCACCAGCACGATTAGGACTAGCGGCTACAATGAGCAGTTCTTC. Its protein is CATSTIRTSGYNEQFF.

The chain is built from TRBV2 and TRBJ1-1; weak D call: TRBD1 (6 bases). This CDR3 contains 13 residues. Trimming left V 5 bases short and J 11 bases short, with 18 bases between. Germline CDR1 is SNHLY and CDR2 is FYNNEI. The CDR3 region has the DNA TGTGCCAGCAGTCCGGACAGCCCTCCAGGTGCTTTCTTT. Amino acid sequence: CASSPDSPPGAFF.

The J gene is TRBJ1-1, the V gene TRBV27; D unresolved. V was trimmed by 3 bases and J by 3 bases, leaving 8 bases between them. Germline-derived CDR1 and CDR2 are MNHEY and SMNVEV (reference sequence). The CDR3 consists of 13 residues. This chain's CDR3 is CASSFGLDTEAFF. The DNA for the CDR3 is TGTGCCAGCAGTTTTGGGCTGGACACTGAAGCTTTCTTT.

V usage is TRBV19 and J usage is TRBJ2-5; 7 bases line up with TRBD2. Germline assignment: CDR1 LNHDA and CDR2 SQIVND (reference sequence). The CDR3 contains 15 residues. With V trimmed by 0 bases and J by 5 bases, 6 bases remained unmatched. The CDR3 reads CASSIDGRLGETQYF. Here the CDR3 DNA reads TGTGCCAGTAGTATAGACGGGAGGCTGGGGGAGACCCAGTACTTC.

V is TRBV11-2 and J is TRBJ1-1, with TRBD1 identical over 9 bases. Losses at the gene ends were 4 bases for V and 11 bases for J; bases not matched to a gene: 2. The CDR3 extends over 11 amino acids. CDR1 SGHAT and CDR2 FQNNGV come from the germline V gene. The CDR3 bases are TGTGCCAGCAGCTCTGGACAGGGGGCTTTCTTT. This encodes CASSSGQGAFF.

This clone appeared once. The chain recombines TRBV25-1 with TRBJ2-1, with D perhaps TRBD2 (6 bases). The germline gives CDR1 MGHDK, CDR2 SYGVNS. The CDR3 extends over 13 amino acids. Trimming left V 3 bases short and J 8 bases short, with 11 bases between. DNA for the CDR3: TGTGCCAGCAGTGACTTCGGCGGGGATGAGCAGTTCTTC. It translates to CASSDFGGDEQFF.

The CDR3 protein is CASSLVPDRGPDTQYF. The CDR3, as DNA: TGTGCCAGCAGCTTAGTACCGGACAGGGGACCAGATACGCAGTATTTT. The V call is TRBV7-9, the J call TRBJ2-3, with 9 bases that match TRBD1. V lost 1 base, J lost 4 bases, and 6 bases stayed unmatched. The germline CDR1 and CDR2 sequences are SEHNR and FQNEAQ (reference sequence). This CDR3 is built from 16 residues. The whole variable domain, filled in from reference TRBV7-9 and TRBJ2-3, reads DTGVSQNPRHKITKRGQNVTFRCDPISEHNRLYWYRQTLGQGPEFLTYFQNEAQLEKSRLLSDRFSAERPKGSFSTLEIQRTEQGDSAMYLCASSLVPDRGPDTQYFGPGTRLTVL.

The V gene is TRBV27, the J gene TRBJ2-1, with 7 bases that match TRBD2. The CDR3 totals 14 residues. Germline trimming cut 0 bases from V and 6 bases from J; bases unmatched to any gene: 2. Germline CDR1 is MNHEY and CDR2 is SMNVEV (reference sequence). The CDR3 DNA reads TGTGCCAGCAGTTTATCGCCGGGGGGCAATGAGCAGTTCTTC. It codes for CASSLSPGGNEQFF.

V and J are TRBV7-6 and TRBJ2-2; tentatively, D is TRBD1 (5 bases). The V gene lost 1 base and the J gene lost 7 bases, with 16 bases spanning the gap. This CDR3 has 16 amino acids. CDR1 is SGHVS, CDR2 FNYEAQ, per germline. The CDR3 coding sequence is TGTGCCAGCAGCTTAGGGGTCCAGGGTAGAGACGGGGAGCTGTTTTTT. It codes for CASSLGVQGRDGELFF.

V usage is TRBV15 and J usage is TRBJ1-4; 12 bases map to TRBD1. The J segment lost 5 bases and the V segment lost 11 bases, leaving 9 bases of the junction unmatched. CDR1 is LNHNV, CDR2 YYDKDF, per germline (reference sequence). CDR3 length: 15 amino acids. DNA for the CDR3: TGTGCCGCAACTGGGACAGGGGGCCGAAATGAAAAACTGTTTTTT. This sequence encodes CAATGTGGRNEKLFF.

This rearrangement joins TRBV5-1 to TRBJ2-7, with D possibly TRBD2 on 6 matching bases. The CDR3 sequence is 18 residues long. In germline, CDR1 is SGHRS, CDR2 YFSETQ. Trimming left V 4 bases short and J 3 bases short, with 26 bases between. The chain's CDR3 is CASSPRRARGLGGYEQYF. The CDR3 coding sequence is TGCGCCAGCAGCCCTAGGAGGGCCCGGGGTCTGGGAGGCTACGAGCAGTACTTC.